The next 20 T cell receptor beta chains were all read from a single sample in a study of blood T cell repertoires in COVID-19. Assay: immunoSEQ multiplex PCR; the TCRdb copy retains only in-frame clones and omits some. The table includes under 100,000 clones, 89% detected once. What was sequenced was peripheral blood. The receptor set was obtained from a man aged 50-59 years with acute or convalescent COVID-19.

In DNA form, the CDR3 reads TGTGCCAGCAGCATAGAAGAGACCCAGTACTTC. Translated, it gives CASSIEETQYF. The chain employs TRBV2 and TRBJ2-5; D unresolved. This CDR3 contains 11 residues. V lost 6 bases, J lost 3 bases, and 5 bases lay in between. The germline V gene has CDR1 SNHLY and CDR2 FYNNEI.

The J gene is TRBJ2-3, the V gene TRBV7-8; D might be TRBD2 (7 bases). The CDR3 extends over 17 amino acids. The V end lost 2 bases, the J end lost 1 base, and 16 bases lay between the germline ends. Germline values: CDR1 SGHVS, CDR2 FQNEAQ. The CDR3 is CASSLKGGARGTDTQYF. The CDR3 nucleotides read TGTGCCAGCAGCTTAAAAGGGGGGGCAAGGGGCACAGATACGCAGTATTTT.

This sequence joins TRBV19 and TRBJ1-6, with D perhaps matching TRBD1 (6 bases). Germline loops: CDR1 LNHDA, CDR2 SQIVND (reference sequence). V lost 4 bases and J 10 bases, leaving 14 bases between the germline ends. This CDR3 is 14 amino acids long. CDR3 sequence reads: CASSNTGYESPLHF. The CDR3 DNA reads TGTGCCAGTAGTAATACAGGGTACGAATCACCCCTCCACTTT.

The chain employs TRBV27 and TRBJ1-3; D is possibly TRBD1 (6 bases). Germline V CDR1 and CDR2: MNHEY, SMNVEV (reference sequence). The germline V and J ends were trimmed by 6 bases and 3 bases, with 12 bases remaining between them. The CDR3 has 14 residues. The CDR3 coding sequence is TGTGCCAGCAGGGAACAGGGTATTGGAAACACCATATATTTT. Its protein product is CASREQGIGNTIYF.

The CDR3 region has the DNA TGCAGTGCTAGTACAGGGGGTACAGATACGCAGTATTTT. Translated: CSASTGGTDTQYF. The rearrangement joins TRBV20-1 to TRBJ2-3, with 8 bases aligning to TRBD1. J was trimmed by 3 bases and V by 3 bases; bases with no gene match: 2. CDR1 and CDR2 from the germline V gene are DFQATT and SNEGSKA (reference sequence). The CDR3 is 13 amino acids.

Written as DNA, the CDR3 is TGCGCCAGCAGCTATAGCGGGGGGGCCTACAATGAGCAGTTCTTC. Encoded protein: CASSYSGGAYNEQFF. This chain links TRBV5-1 with TRBJ2-1; TRBD2 matches at 11 bases. CDR3 length: 15 residues. Germline V gene data show CDR1 as SGHRS and CDR2 as YFSETQ. The ends lost 3 bases at V and 2 bases at J; junction bases unmatched: 1.

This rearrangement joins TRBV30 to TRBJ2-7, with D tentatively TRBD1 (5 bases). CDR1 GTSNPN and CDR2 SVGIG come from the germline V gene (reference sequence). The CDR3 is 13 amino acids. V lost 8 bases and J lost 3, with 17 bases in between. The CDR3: CARGLTDRYEQYF. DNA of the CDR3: TGTGCCCGCGGATTGACAGACCGCTACGAGCAGTACTTC. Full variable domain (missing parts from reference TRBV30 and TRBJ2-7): SQTIHQWPATLVQPVGSPLSLECTVEGTSNPNLYWYRQAAGRGLQLLFYSVGIGQISSEVPQNLSASRPQDRQFILSSKKLLLSDSGFYLCARGLTDRYEQYFGPGTRLTVT.

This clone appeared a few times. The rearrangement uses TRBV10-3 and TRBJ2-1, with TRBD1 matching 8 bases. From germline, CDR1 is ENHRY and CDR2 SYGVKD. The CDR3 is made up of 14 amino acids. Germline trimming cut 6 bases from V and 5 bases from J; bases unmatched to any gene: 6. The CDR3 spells CAISRQGSDNEQFF. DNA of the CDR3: TGTGCCATCAGCCGACAGGGGTCCGACAATGAGCAGTTCTTC.

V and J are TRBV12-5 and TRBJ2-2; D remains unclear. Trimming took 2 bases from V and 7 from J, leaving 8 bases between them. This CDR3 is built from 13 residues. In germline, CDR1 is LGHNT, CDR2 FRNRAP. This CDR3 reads CASGLKTDGELFF. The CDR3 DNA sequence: TGTGCTAGTGGTTTGAAAACAGACGGGGAGCTGTTTTTT. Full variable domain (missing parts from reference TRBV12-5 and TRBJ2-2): DARVTQTPRHKVTEMGQEVTMRCQPILGHNTVFWYRQTMMQGLELLAYFRNRAPLDDSGMPKDRFSAEMPDATLATLKIQPSEPRDSAVYFCASGLKTDGELFFGEGSRLTVL.

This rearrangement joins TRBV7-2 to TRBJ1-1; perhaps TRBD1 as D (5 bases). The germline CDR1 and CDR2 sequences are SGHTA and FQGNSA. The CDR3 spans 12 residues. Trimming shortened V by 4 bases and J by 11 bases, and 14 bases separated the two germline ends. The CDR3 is CASSWPRQPAFF. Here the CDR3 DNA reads TGTGCCAGCAGCTGGCCCCGACAGCCCGCTTTCTTT.

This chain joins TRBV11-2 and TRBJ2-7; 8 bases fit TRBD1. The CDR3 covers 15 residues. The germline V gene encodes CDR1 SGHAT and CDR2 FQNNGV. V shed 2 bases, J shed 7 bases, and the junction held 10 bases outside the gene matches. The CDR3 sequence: CASSLSRDRTGEQYF. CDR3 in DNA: TGTGCCAGCAGCTTATCCCGGGACAGGACGGGGGAGCAGTACTTC.

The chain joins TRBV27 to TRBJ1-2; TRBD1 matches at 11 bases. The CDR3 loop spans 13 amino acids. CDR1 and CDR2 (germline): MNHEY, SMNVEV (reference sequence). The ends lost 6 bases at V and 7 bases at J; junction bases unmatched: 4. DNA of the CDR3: TGTGCCAGCAGCTGGGGACAGGGGGTTGGCTACACCTTC. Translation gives CASSWGQGVGYTF.

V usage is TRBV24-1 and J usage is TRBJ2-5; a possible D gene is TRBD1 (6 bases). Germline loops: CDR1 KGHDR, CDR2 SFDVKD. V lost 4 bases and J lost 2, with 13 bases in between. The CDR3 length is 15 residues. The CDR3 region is CATSEPDRFQETQYF. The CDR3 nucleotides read TGTGCCACCAGTGAACCAGACAGGTTTCAAGAGACCCAGTACTTC.

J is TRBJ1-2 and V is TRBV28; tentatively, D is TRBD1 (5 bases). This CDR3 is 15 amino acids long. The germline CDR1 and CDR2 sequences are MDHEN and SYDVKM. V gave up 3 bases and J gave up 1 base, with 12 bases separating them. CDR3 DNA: TGTGCCAGCAGTTTGGGAACAGGACATAACTATGGCTACACCTTC. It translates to CASSLGTGHNYGYTF.

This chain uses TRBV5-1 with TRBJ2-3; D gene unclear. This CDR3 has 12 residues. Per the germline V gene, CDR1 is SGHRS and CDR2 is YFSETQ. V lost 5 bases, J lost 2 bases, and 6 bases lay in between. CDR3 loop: CASSEVTDTQYF. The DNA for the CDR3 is TGCGCCAGCAGTGAGGTCACAGATACGCAGTATTTT.

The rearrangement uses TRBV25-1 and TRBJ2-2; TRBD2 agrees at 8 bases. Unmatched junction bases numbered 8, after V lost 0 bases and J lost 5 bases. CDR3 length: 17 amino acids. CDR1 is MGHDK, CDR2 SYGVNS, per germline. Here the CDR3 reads CASSEYMTGGRTGELFF. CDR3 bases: TGTGCCAGCAGTGAATATATGACGGGGGGGCGAACCGGGGAGCTGTTTTTT.

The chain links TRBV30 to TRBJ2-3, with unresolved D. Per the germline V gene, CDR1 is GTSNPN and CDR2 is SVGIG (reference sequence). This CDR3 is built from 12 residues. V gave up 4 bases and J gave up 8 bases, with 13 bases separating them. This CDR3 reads CAWTQSDGTQYF. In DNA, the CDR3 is TGTGCCTGGACCCAATCAGATGGTACGCAGTATTTT.

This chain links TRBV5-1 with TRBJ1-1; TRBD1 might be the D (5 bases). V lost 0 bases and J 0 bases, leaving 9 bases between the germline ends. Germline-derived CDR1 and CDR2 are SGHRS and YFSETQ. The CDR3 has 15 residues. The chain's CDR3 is CASSLVAGMNTEAFF. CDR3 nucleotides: TGCGCCAGCAGCTTGGTTGCAGGGATGAACACTGAAGCTTTCTTT. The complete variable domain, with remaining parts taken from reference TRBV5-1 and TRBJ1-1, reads KAGVTQTPRYLIKTRGQQVTLSCSPISGHRSVSWYQQTPGQGLQFLFEYFSETQRNKGNFPGRFSGRQFSNSRSEMNVSTLELGDSALYLCASSLVAGMNTEAFFGQGTRLTVV.

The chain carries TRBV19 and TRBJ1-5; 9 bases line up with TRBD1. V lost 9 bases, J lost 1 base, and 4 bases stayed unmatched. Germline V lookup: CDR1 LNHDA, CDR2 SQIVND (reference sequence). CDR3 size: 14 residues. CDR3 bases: TGTGCCAGCGCGGACAGGGGAAGCAATCAGCCCCAGCATTTT. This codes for CASADRGSNQPQHF.

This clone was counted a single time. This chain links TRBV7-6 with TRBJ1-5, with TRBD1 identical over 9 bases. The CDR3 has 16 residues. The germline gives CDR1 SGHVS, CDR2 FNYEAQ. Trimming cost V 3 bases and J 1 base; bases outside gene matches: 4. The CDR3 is CASSLGTGPSNQPQHF. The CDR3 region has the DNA TGTGCCAGCAGCTTGGGGACAGGGCCAAGCAATCAGCCCCAGCATTTT.